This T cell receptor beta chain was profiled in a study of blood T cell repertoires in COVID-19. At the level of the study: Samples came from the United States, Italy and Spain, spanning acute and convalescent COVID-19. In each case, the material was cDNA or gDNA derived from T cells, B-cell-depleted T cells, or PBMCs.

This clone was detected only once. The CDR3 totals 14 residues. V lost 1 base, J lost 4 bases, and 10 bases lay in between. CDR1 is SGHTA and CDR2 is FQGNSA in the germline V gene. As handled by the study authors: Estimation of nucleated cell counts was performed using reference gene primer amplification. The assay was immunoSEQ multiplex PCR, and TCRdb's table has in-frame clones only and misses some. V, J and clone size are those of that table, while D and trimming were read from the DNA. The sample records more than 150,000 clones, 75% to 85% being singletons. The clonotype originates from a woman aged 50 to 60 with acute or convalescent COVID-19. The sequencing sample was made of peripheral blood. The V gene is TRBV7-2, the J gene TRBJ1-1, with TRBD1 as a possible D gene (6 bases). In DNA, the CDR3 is TGTGCCAGCAGCTTAGACAGGGTCGCCACTGAAGCTTTCTTT. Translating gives CASSLDRVATEAFF.